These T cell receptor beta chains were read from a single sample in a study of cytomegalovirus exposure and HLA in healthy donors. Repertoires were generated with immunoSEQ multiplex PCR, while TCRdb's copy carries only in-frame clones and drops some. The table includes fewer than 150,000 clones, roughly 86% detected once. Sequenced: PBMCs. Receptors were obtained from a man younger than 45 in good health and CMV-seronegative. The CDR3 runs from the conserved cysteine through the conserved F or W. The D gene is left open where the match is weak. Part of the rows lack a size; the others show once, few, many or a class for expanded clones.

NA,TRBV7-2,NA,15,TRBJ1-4,TGTGCCAGCAGCCGTAGAGTTGCAACTAATGAAAAACTGTTTTTT,CASSRRVATNEKLFF
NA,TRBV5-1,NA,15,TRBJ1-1,TGCGCCAGCAGCTTGGCGGCGGAATCGAACACTGAAGCTTTCTTT,CASSLAAESNTEAFF
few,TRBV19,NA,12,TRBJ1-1,TGTGCCAGTAGTCCGCAGGACACTGAAGCTTTCTTT,CASSPQDTEAFF
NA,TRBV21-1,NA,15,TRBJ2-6,TGTGCCAGCAGCACCGGACAGGGTAGGGCCAACGTCCTGACTTTC,CASSTGQGRANVLTF
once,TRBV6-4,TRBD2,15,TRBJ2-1,TGTGCCAGCAGTGAAATAGCGGGAGGCTACAATGAGCAGTTCTTC,CASSEIAGGYNEQFF
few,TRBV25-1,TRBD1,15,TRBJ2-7,TGTGCCAGCAGTGGGGGGACCAACAGGGGCTACGAGCAGTACTTC,CASSGGTNRGYEQYF
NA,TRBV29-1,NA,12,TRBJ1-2,TGCAGCGTTAACAGGGCGGGCTATGGCTACACCTTC,CSVNRAGYGYTF
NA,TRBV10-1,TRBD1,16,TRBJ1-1,TGCGCCAGCAGCCGCGGACAGGGCCCAATTCCAACTGAAGCTTTCTTT,CASSRGQGPIPTEAFF
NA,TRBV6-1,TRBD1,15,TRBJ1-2,TGTGCCAGCAGTGTACTGGCAGGGGGCGCGCATGGCTACACCTTC,CASSVLAGGAHGYTF
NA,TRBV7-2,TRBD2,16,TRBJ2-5,TGTGCCAGCAGCTTAGCACTAGCGGAAGGACAAGAGACCCAGTACTTC,CASSLALAEGQETQYF
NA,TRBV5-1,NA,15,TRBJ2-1,TGCGCCAGCAGCTTGTTTGCAGGGACCTACAATGAGCAGTTCTTC,CASSLFAGTYNEQFF
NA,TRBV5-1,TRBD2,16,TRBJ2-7,TGCGCCAGCAGCTTATCGGGTAGCGGGAGCCCCTACGAGCAGTACTTC,CASSLSGSGSPYEQYF
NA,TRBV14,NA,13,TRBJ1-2,TGTGCCAGCAGCCTCGTGCCTGGCACCGGCTACACCTTC,CASSLVPGTGYTF
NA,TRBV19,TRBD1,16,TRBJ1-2,TGTGCCAGTAGTGAGGGCCAGGGGGCGCATTTCAATGGCTACACCTTC,CASSEGQGAHFNGYTF
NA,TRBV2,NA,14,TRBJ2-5,TGTGCCAGCAGTGAAGGACTAGGCGAAGAGACCCAGTACTTC,CASSEGLGEETQYF
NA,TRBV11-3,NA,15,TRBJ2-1,TGTGCCAGCAGCCAAGCCGGGACGGGGGTGGATGAGCAGTTCTTC,CASSQAGTGVDEQFF
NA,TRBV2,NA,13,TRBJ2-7,TGTGCCAGCATCCAAGAGGGGGGAGGGGAGCAGTACTTC,CASIQEGGGEQYF
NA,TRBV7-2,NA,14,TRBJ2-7,TGTGCCAGCAGCTCTACAGGGTTTGTCTACGAGCAGTACTTC,CASSSTGFVYEQYF
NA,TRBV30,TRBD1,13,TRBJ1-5,TGTGCCTGGAGGGGACAGCACAATCAGCCCCAGCATTTT,CAWRGQHNQPQHF
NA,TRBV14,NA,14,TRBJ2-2,TGTGCCAGCAGCCAAGTGTTGCAGACCGGGGAGCTGTTTTTT,CASSQVLQTGELFF
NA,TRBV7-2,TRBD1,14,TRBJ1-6,TGTGCCAGCAGAAGGGACAGGGATCTTTCACCCCTCCACTTT,CASRRDRDLSPLHF
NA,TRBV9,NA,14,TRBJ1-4,TGTGCCAGCAGCGCACAGGGTAATAATGAAAAACTGTTTTTT,CASSAQGNNEKLFF
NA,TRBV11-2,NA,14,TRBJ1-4,TGTGCCAGCAGCGTGGGGGGGTTATCTGAAAAACTGTTTTTT,CASSVGGLSEKLFF
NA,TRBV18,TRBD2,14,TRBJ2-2,TGTGCCAGCTCACCACTAGCGGGACCCGGGGAGCTGTTTTTT,CASSPLAGPGELFF
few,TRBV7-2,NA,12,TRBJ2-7,TGTGCCAGCAGCTTATCCGGTTACGAGCAGTACTTC,CASSLSGYEQYF
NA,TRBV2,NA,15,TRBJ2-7,TGTGCCAGCAGTGAAGACAGGGCCCCCTCCTACGAGCAGTACTTC,CASSEDRAPSYEQYF
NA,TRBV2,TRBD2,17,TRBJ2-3,TGTGCCAGCATTCCGTTGGTAGCGGGAGCCGGTACAGATACGCAGTATTTT,CASIPLVAGAGTDTQYF
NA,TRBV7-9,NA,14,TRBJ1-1,TGTGCCAGCAGTCTCCGGGATCTAAACACTGAAGCTTTCTTT,CASSLRDLNTEAFF
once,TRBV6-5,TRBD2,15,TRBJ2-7,TGTGCCAGCAGTTACTCACTAGCGGGAACCTACGAGCAGTACTTC,CASSYSLAGTYEQYF
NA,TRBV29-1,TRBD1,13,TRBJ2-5,TGCAGCGTAGCAGGGGGTCTTCAAGAGACCCAGTACTTC,CSVAGGLQETQYF
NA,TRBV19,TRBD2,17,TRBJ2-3,TGTGCCAGTAGTATTGTTCCTAGCGGGCCAAGCACAGATACGCAGTATTTT,CASSIVPSGPSTDTQYF
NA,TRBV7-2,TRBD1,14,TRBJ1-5,TGTGCCAGCAGCTTAGAGACAGGGCCCCAGCCCCAGCATTTT,CASSLETGPQPQHF